Below are 18 T cell receptor beta chains sequenced from a single sample in a study of esophageal squamous cell carcinoma under preoperative chemotherapy. TCRdb reprocessed the PCR reads via MiXCR and lists one record per CDR3 protein. Among around 34,000 distinct CDR3 sequences listed, approximately 51% were seen once. The time point: after preoperative PTX-NDP chemotherapy. The specimen was collected from a patient given preoperative chemotherapy. All receptors come from a human donor with esophageal squamous cell carcinoma. The donor label of this sample is uncertain.

In its sample, this clonotype was seen a few times. V usage is TRBV4-1 and J usage is TRBJ1-2; D not resolved. This CDR3 has 17 amino acids. V was clipped by 4 bases and J by 5 bases, with 23 bases between them. Germline-derived CDR1 and CDR2 are MGHRA and YSYEKL. The CDR3 sequence: CASSPKDRASLLYGYTF. The CDR3 coding sequence is TGCGCCAGCAGCCCGAAAGATAGGGCATCCCTTTTGTATGGCTACACCTTC.

The chain has TRBV7-8 and TRBJ1-6; a weak D match, TRBD1 (5 bases). The CDR3 loop spans 15 amino acids. Germline CDR1 is SGHVS and CDR2 is FQNEAQ. V lost 2 bases and J lost 10, with 15 bases in between. The CDR3 is CASSLFDMRQSPLHF. In nucleotides, the CDR3 is TGTGCCAGCAGCTTATTCGACATGAGACAGTCACCCCTCCACTTT.

This clonotype has only a few counts. J is TRBJ2-7 and V is TRBV12-3 or TRBV12-4; unclear D gene. With 2 bases removed from V and 7 bases from J, the gap between germline ends came to 9 bases. The CDR3 consists of 12 residues. The CDR3 coding sequence is TGTGCCAGCAGTTTACGCCGACGGGAGCAGTACTTC. It specifies CASSLRRREQYF.

The chain uses TRBV11-2 and TRBJ2-1; 8 bases fit TRBD2. Trimming took 4 bases from V and 4 from J; bases not matched to a gene: 12. CDR1 is SGHAT and CDR2 is FQNNGV in the germline V gene. The CDR3 is 17 amino acids. The CDR3 DNA follows: TGTGCCAGCAGCTCGGGGGGGGGGGGGGGGGGGTACAATGAGCAGTTCTTC. As protein: CASSSGGGGGGYNEQFF.

This clonotype was found a few times. The rearrangement links TRBV6-1 to TRBJ2-5; TRBD2 might be the D (6 bases). Looked up from germline, CDR1 is MNHNS and CDR2 is SASEGT. V lost 4 bases and J lost 5, with 14 bases in between. CDR3 length: 14 amino acids. This CDR3 reads CASSGNGGMETQYF. The CDR3 DNA is TGTGCCAGCAGTGGAAATGGAGGGATGGAGACCCAGTACTTC.

Notes on this clonotype: The junction and the germline gene differ at one end; a read error may be behind it. The V gene is TRBV6-8, the J gene TRBJ2-6; 8 bases are a match to TRBD2. In germline, CDR1 is MNHGY, CDR2 SAAAGT. The CDR3 spans 14 residues. CDR3 amino acids: CASTGPGGSYELNF. DNA of the CDR3: TGTGCCAGCACAGGGCCGGGGGGGTCCTACGAGCTGAACTTC.

V usage is TRBV7-2 and J usage is TRBJ2-4; tentatively, D is TRBD2 (7 bases). Germline assignment: CDR1 SGHTA and CDR2 FQGNSA. The V end was cut by 11 bases, the J end by 0 bases, with 20 bases between. The CDR3 length is 16 residues. This CDR3 reads CACGGGGGRAKNIQYF. CDR3 in DNA: TGTGCCTGTGGGGGAGGGGGGGGCCGAGCCAAAAACATTCAGTACTTC.

The chain couples TRBV6-5 to TRBJ2-3, with 8 bases identical to TRBD2. V trimming: 2 bases; J trimming: 7 bases; junction bases outside the gene matches: 11. This CDR3 is built from 16 residues. The V gene's germline CDR1 is MNHEY and CDR2 SVGAGI. The CDR3 nucleotides read TGTGCCAGCAGTTACATCGGGGGGGGGGCGGCAAATACGCAGTATTTT. This translates into CASSYIGGGAANTQYF.

The sample holds many counts of this clonotype. The CDR3, as DNA: TGCGCCAGCAGCCTTAGGGGGCACCCGAACACCGGGGAGCTGTTTTTT. Translated: CASSLRGHPNTGELFF. The chain recombines TRBV4-1 with TRBJ2-2; 7 bases agree with TRBD1. With V trimmed by 4 bases and J by 0 bases, 5 bases remained unmatched. Germline CDR1 is MGHRA and CDR2 is YSYEKL. The CDR3 is made up of 16 amino acids.

This clonotype showed up many times. The V and J genes are TRBV7-6 and TRBJ2-3; D is possibly TRBD2 (6 bases). The V end lost 5 bases, the J end lost 2 bases, and 14 bases lay between the germline ends. Germline V lookup: CDR1 SGHVS, CDR2 FNYEAQ. The CDR3 is 15 amino acids. DNA for the CDR3: TGTGCCAGCAGCCGGTACGGGACTGACACAGATACGCAGTATTTT. Its protein is CASSRYGTDTDTQYF.

J is TRBJ1-2 and V is TRBV6-2 or TRBV6-3; D gene unclear. In germline, CDR1 is MNHEY, CDR2 SVGEGT. The V end lost 0 bases, the J end lost 8 bases, and 13 bases lay between the germline ends. The CDR3 consists of 14 residues. DNA of the CDR3: TGTGCCAGCAGTTACTCTGCGGGGAGACGGGGCTACACCTTC. Translating gives CASSYSAGRRGYTF.

This rearrangement joins TRBV7-8 to TRBJ2-3; tentatively, D is TRBD2 (7 bases). TRBJ2-5 matches the DNA end more closely, so the J call is doubtful. The CDR3 has 15 residues. Germline CDR1 is SGHVS and CDR2 is FQNEAQ. The DNA for the CDR3 is TGTGCCAGGGGCTTCGGGGGGCGGGACACAGATACCCAGTACTTC. Amino acids: CARGFGGRDTDTQYF.

Notes on this clonotype: The junction does not match germline at one end; this may be a read error. The CDR3 region has the DNA TGTGCCAGCAGCGTCCTAGGGGGGGAGAGGACAGATGCGCAGTATTTT. Amino acid sequence: CASSVLGGERTDAQYF. V usage is TRBV7-2 and J usage is TRBJ2-3; D perhaps matches TRBD2 (7 bases). Germline V gives CDR1 SGHTA, CDR2 FQGNSA. The CDR3 is made up of 16 amino acids.

The chain uses TRBV7-6 and TRBJ2-4; D is perhaps TRBD1 or TRBD2 (5 bases each). There are 17 residues in the CDR3. The germline V and J ends were trimmed by 1 base and 13 bases, with 26 bases remaining between them. Germline CDR1 reads SGHVS; CDR2 reads FNYEAQ. CDR3 coding DNA: TGTGCCAGCAGCTTAGGTCCGGGGCTGGGGACCCAAGACACCCAGTACTTC. It is translated as CASSLGPGLGTQDTQYF.

A few counts support this clonotype. The chain carries TRBV7-8 and TRBJ2-1; TRBD2 matches at 8 bases. The CDR3 is made up of 15 amino acids. From germline, CDR1 is SGHVS and CDR2 FQNEAQ. The junction had 8 bases not matched to a gene; V was cut back by 5 bases and J by 5 bases. Here the CDR3 DNA reads TGTGCCAGCAGCGTCGGGCGGGGGGCAAACAATGAGCAGTTCTTC. It codes for CASSVGRGANNEQFF.

V gene TRBV12-3 or TRBV12-4 combines with J gene TRBJ2-1; 13 bases align to TRBD2. The J call may be mistaken, given a closer DNA end match to TRBJ2-4. CDR3 length: 16 residues. The CDR3: CASSPPGLAGENIQYF. CDR3 nucleotide sequence: TGTGCCAGCAGCCCACCCGGACTAGCGGGAGAAAACATTCAGTACTTC.

This clonotype has a count of ten or more. The chain combines TRBV6-5 with TRBJ2-1, with 7 bases identical to TRBD1. V lost 4 bases to trimming and J lost 9 bases; unmatched junction nucleotides: 9. CDR1 and CDR2 (germline): MNHEY, SVGAGI. This CDR3 spans 14 amino acids. CDR3 protein: CASSSDRAGGEQFF. The CDR3 nucleotides are TGTGCCAGCAGTTCTGACAGGGCAGGGGGTGAGCAGTTCTTC.

This clonotype was detected ten times or more. The chain combines TRBV6-5 with TRBJ2-1; D unclear. The CDR3 sequence is 15 residues long. V shed 2 bases and J shed 6 bases, with 14 bases lying between them. CDR1 and CDR2 (germline): MNHEY, SVGAGI. CDR3 in amino acids: CASSYESASANEQFF. The CDR3 DNA sequence: TGTGCCAGCAGTTACGAGTCAGCTTCAGCCAATGAGCAGTTCTTC.